Each of the 4 T cell receptor beta chains below was sequenced from the same sample in a study of blood T cells in healthy people across ages. Using a J-beta primer mix together with a sample-barcoded 5' primer, a second PCR was run for about 7 to 12 cycles. TCRdb re-derived calls from the 5' RACE reads in MiXCR, one entry per CDR3 protein. The table includes approximately 600,000 distinct CDR3 sequences, approximately 59% detected once. The source material was blood. These receptors were obtained from a man aged 60 to 69 in good health.

The J gene is TRBJ2-2, the V gene TRBV10-3, with 7 bases matching TRBD1. The CDR3 is 13 amino acids. Germline V CDR1 and CDR2: ENHRY, SYGVKD. V lost 9 bases, J lost 3 bases, and 4 bases stayed unmatched. The CDR3 bases are TGTGCCATACAGGGGACGGACACCGGGGAGCTGTTTTTT. It codes for CAIQGTDTGELFF.

V gene TRBV3-1 combines with J gene TRBJ1-2; D remains ambiguous. The germline V gene encodes CDR1 LGHDT and CDR2 YNNKEL (reference sequence). The germline V and J ends were trimmed by 0 bases and 7 bases, with 15 bases remaining between them. The CDR3 is made up of 15 amino acids. CDR3 coding DNA: TGTGCCAGCAGCCAAGATCTGACGGAGGGTCGTGGCTACACCTTC. It is translated as CASSQDLTEGRGYTF.

V usage is TRBV7-2 and J usage is TRBJ1-2; 12 positions agree with TRBD1. This CDR3 spans 18 amino acids. Germline CDR1 reads SGHTA; CDR2 reads FQGNSA. Trimming at V came to 6 bases and at J to 5 bases, leaving 16 bases not matched to a gene. CDR3 sequence (DNA): TGTGCCAGCAGTTCCAGGGACAGGGGGCGGCTAGTCGGATATGGCTACACCTTC. It yields the protein CASSSRDRGRLVGYGYTF.

The V and J genes are TRBV20-1 and TRBJ1-2; a weak D match, TRBD1 (5 bases). The CDR3 runs 13 residues. The germline V gene has CDR1 DFQATT and CDR2 SNEGSKA (reference sequence). The CDR3, as DNA: TGCAGCCCAGCCAGGGAGGGCCTCTATGGCTACACCTTC. It codes for CSPAREGLYGYTF.